The 20 T cell receptor beta chains below come from one sample, sequenced in a study of blood T cell repertoires in COVID-19. Profiling relied on immunoSEQ multiplex PCR, and the TCRdb table lists in-frame clones only, not all of them. In the table there are over 250,000 clones, 75% to 90% of which are singletons. Sequenced: peripheral blood. These receptors were collected from a woman between 65 and 79 years old with acute or convalescent COVID-19.

This chain uses TRBV18 with TRBJ1-5; 7 positions match TRBD1. Germline-derived CDR1 and CDR2 are KGHSH and LQKENI. The V gene end was trimmed by 4 bases and the J gene end by 3 bases; junction bases not matched to a gene: 3. CDR3 length: 14 residues. In DNA form, the CDR3 reads TGTGCCAGCTCACTTGGACAGGCCAATCAGCCCCAGCATTTT. Translated, it gives CASSLGQANQPQHF.

This chain links TRBV12-3 or TRBV12-4 with TRBJ1-2; 7 bases fit TRBD1. This CDR3 comprises 13 residues. J gave up 6 bases and V 2 bases, and 3 bases lay outside the gene matches. Here the CDR3 reads CASSLPGGNGYTF. CDR3 bases: TGTGCCAGCAGTTTACCAGGGGGGAATGGCTACACCTTC.

The genes are TRBV9 and TRBJ1-1; no clear D gene. Trimming stripped 0 bases from V and 4 bases from J, with 13 bases between. The CDR3 length is 15 residues. Looked up from germline, CDR1 is SGDLS and CDR2 is YYNGEE. The CDR3 loop is CASSVAGSGSTEAFF. CDR3 nucleotides: TGTGCCAGCAGCGTAGCGGGGTCCGGGAGCACTGAAGCTTTCTTT.

The chain recombines TRBV12-5 with TRBJ2-1, with D uncertain. CDR3 length: 14 residues. Germline CDR1 is LGHNT and CDR2 is FRNRAP. Trimming pared 6 bases from V and 0 bases from J, leaving 9 bases between. The CDR3 spells CASGTESSYNEQFF. DNA for the CDR3: TGTGCTAGTGGAACAGAGAGCTCCTACAATGAGCAGTTCTTC.

The chain links TRBV5-1 to TRBJ2-3; D unclear. Trimming removed 4 bases from V and 3 bases from J, with 6 bases in between. Germline-derived CDR1 and CDR2 are SGHRS and YFSETQ. The CDR3 consists of 12 residues. For the CDR3, the DNA is TGCGCCAGCAGCCCGTTTACAGATACGCAGTATTTT. This encodes CASSPFTDTQYF.

J is TRBJ2-7 and V is TRBV6-2 or TRBV6-3; 7 nucleotides line up with TRBD1. The CDR3 contains 13 residues. V dropped 2 bases and J dropped 4; count of bases not matched to a gene: 2. In germline, CDR1 is MNHEY, CDR2 SVGEGT. CDR3 loop: CASSYQQGYEQYF. The CDR3 DNA is TGTGCCAGCAGTTACCAACAGGGGTACGAGCAGTACTTC.

In its sample, this clone was seen once. The chain combines TRBV2 with TRBJ1-5, with D possibly matching TRBD1 (5 bases). The V and J ends lost 5 bases and 9 bases respectively, with 11 bases between them. This CDR3 contains 12 residues. Looked up from germline, CDR1 is SNHLY and CDR2 is FYNNEI. The CDR3 DNA is TGTGCCAGCAGTAGGACACCCTCGCCCCAGCATTTT. It is translated as CASSRTPSPQHF.

The rearrangement joins TRBV11-2 to TRBJ1-2, with 9 bases aligning to TRBD1. This CDR3 has 13 residues. Germline CDR1 and CDR2: SGHAT and FQNNGV. After removal of 5 bases from V and 8 bases from J, the junction contained 6 bases not matched to a gene. The CDR3 region has the DNA TGTGCCAGCAGCCTTACAGGGGGCCGGGGCTACACCTTC. Encoded protein: CASSLTGGRGYTF.

The J gene is TRBJ2-1, the V gene TRBV7-9; D possibly corresponds to TRBD2 (6 bases). Germline CDR1 is SEHNR and CDR2 is FQNEAQ (reference sequence). The CDR3 sequence is 16 residues long. The ends were cut back, 1 base at V and 6 bases at J, with 16 bases in the middle. CDR3 sequence reads: CASSLEVAVTLNEQFF. The CDR3, as DNA: TGTGCCAGCAGCTTAGAGGTAGCGGTGACCCTCAATGAGCAGTTCTTC.

This clone appeared a single time. The rearrangement uses TRBV18 and TRBJ2-7, with D perhaps matching TRBD1 (6 bases). Trimming cost V 3 bases and J 2 bases, with 8 bases left between them. The germline V gene encodes CDR1 KGHSH and CDR2 LQKENI. The CDR3 has 13 amino acids. CDR3 protein: CASSPGHPYEQYF. CDR3 nucleotide sequence: TGTGCCAGCTCACCGGGACACCCCTACGAGCAGTACTTC. Full variable domain (outside the CDR3, taken from reference TRBV18 and TRBJ2-7): NAGVMQNPRHLVRRRGQEARLRCSPMKGHSHVYWYRQLPEEGLKFMVYLQKENIIDESGMPKERFSAEFPKEGPSILRIQQVVRGDSAAYFCASSPGHPYEQYFGPGTRLTVT.

This clone was counted only a few times. This chain links TRBV27 with TRBJ2-5; tentative D call: TRBD1 (6 bases). The CDR3 covers 14 residues. Between the trimmed V and J ends, which lost 5 bases and 1 base, there was a span of 11 bases. The germline CDR1 and CDR2 sequences are MNHEY and SMNVEV (reference sequence). CDR3 sequence (DNA): TGTGCCAGCAGTCCAGGGGCTACCCAAGAGACCCAGTACTTC. Its protein is CASSPGATQETQYF.

The V and J genes are TRBV30 and TRBJ1-6; the match to TRBD1 covers 9 bases. J gave up 5 bases and V 5 bases, and 7 bases lay outside the gene matches. The CDR3 is 15 residues long. Germline assignment: CDR1 GTSNPN and CDR2 SVGIG (reference sequence). CDR3 residues: CAWVNRGLDNSPLHF. DNA of the CDR3: TGTGCCTGGGTCAACAGGGGGCTAGATAATTCACCCCTCCACTTT.

The V gene is TRBV11-2, the J gene TRBJ2-5; D is undetermined. Trimming took off 5 bases at V and 3 bases at J, with 4 bases between the two ends. The CDR3 has 11 amino acids. Germline V CDR1 and CDR2: SGHAT, FQNNGV. The CDR3 reads CASSLKETQYF. The CDR3 DNA reads as TGTGCCAGCAGCCTAAAAGAGACCCAGTACTTC.

This chain joins TRBV2 and TRBJ1-1; D unresolved. Germline V CDR1 and CDR2: SNHLY, FYNNEI. V lost 8 bases and J 1 base, leaving 11 bases between the germline ends. CDR3 length equals 13 residues. CDR3 DNA: TGTGCCAGCGAGTGGGAGGGGAACACTGAAGCTTTCTTT. It encodes CASEWEGNTEAFF.

This chain connects TRBV15 to TRBJ2-1, with unresolved D. Germline V gene data show CDR1 as LNHNV and CDR2 as YYDKDF (reference sequence). V shed 3 bases and J shed 5 bases, with 5 bases lying between them. The CDR3 consists of 12 residues. The CDR3 protein is CATSSPDNEQFF. CDR3 coding DNA: TGTGCCACCAGCAGCCCAGACAATGAGCAGTTCTTC.

The rearrangement uses TRBV12-3 or TRBV12-4 and TRBJ1-1, with D maybe TRBD1 (6 bases). V was clipped by 6 bases and J by 10 bases, with 12 bases between them. This CDR3 region has 11 residues. The CDR3 sequence: CASSAVQGAFF. CDR3 DNA: TGTGCCAGCAGCGCCGTACAGGGAGCTTTCTTT.

The chain uses TRBV10-3 and TRBJ1-2, with D tentatively TRBD1 (5 bases). V gave up 4 bases and J gave up 0 bases, with 9 bases separating them. Germline V gives CDR1 ENHRY, CDR2 SYGVKD. The CDR3 extends over 14 amino acids. The CDR3 protein is CAISGGPTNYGYTF. For the CDR3, the DNA is TGTGCCATCAGTGGGGGCCCGACTAACTATGGCTACACCTTC.

The chain has TRBV6-5 and TRBJ2-1, with TRBD2 matching 8 bases. The CDR3 has 16 amino acids. Losses at the gene ends were 2 bases for V and 7 bases for J; bases not matched to a gene: 10. Germline CDR1 reads MNHEY; CDR2 reads SVGAGI. The CDR3 loop reads CASSYPTGGGQNEQFF. DNA for the CDR3: TGTGCCAGCAGTTACCCCACGGGCGGGGGGCAAAATGAGCAGTTCTTC.

The rearrangement uses TRBV2 and TRBJ1-1; TRBD1 matches at 8 bases. CDR1 and CDR2 (germline): SNHLY, FYNNEI. The CDR3 spans 13 residues. J was trimmed by 3 bases and V by 4 bases; bases with no gene match: 1. CDR3 region: CASSGQGYTEAFF. The CDR3 DNA follows: TGTGCCAGCAGTGGACAGGGGTACACTGAAGCTTTCTTT.

The rearrangement joins TRBV5-1 to TRBJ1-1; no firm D call. V lost 4 bases to trimming and J lost 5 bases, with 12 bases between them. Germline loops: CDR1 SGHRS, CDR2 YFSETQ. This CDR3 is 13 amino acids long. In nucleotides, the CDR3 is TGCGCCAGCAGCACGCGAGGAGGGACTGAAGCTTTCTTT. This sequence encodes CASSTRGGTEAFF.